The source of this T cell receptor (beta chain) is a study of radiotherapy plus CTLA-4 blockade in lung cancer. To note about this clone: Its antigen is unknown.

TCRdb keeps only in-frame clones here, not all; method: immunoSEQ multiplex PCR. The sample includes approximately 77,000 clones, over 70% of them seen just once. J gave up 5 bases and V 0 bases, and 8 bases lay outside the gene matches. CDR1 and CDR2 from the germline V gene are LGHNA and YSLEER. The CDR3 extends over 17 amino acids. Focal radiation plus CTLA-4 blockade with ipilimumab was given to patients with chemo-refractory metastatic non-small-cell lung cancer. General study results and limits: Per reports, early blood T cell clone dynamics, plus interferon-beta, forecast response most strongly. In blood, TCR clones derived from the tumor expanded after radiotherapy plus ipilimumab.

The receptor's source is a human donor with non-small cell lung cancer whose response to radiotherapy plus ipilimumab could not be evaluated. Some clones in this sample may be carry-over from other donors' samples. The rearrangement joins TRBV4-3 to TRBJ2-3; 10 positions agree with TRBD2. Sequencing used peripheral blood, obtained from a patient treated with radiotherapy plus ipilimumab. CDR3 residues: CASSQDPSGGALDTQYF. The CDR3 nucleotides are TGCGCCAGCAGCCAAGACCCCAGCGGGGGGGCCTTAGATACGCAGTATTTT.